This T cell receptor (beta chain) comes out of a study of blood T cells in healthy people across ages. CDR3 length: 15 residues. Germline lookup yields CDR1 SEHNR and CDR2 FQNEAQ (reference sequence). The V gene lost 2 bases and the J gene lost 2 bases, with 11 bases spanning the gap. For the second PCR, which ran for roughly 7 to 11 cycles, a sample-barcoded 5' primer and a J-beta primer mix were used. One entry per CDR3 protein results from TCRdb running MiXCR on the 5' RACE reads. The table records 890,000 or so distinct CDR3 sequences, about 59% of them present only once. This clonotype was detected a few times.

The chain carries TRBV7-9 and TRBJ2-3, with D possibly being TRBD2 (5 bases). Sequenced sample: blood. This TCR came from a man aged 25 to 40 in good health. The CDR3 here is CASSLIGGTTDTQYF. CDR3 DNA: TGTGCCAGCAGCTTAATCGGAGGAACCACAGATACGCAGTATTTT.